This T cell receptor beta chain was captured by sequencing in a study of blood T cell repertoires in COVID-19. Assay used: immunoSEQ multiplex PCR; TCRdb lists only in-frame clones, some missing. The sample shows 90,000 or so clones, around nine tenths of them seen only once. Germline V gives CDR1 SGHTA, CDR2 FQGNSA. The CDR3 spans 15 residues. J lost 5 bases, V lost 3 bases, and 7 bases had no gene match. This receptor was identified in a man between 60 and 75 years old with COVID-19, enrolled during active disease. The rearrangement uses TRBV7-2 and TRBJ2-5; 9 bases map to TRBD1. The sequenced sample was peripheral blood. In nucleotides, the CDR3 is TGTGCCAGCAGCTTCCGGGACAGGGAAGCGGAGACCCAGTACTTC. Translating gives CASSFRDREAETQYF.